A selection of T cell receptor beta chains follows, all from one sample in a study of T cells in Graves' hyperthyroidism and ophthalmopathy. TCRdb reanalysed the multiplex PCR reads using MiXCR and keeps one entry per CDR3 protein. The sample contains some 570,000 distinct CDR3 sequences, about 15% of which appear only once. The specimen sequenced was blood. All receptors derive from a young woman with Graves' ophthalmopathy. Both conserved end residues are part of each CDR3. D genes are given only for firm matches. Expanded clones are given a class, and other clones once, few, many or no size at all.

clone size: NA
V gene: TRBV7-8
J gene: TRBJ2-1
D gene: TRBD2
CDR3 DNA: TGTGCCAGCAGACTCGCCGGGACTAGCGGGGTTAATGAGCAGTTCTTC
CDR3 protein: CASRLAGTSGVNEQFF

clone size: many
V gene: TRBV6-1
J gene: TRBJ2-1
D gene: TRBD2
CDR3 DNA: TGTGCCAGCAGTGGCCGCGGGGGGGGGTACAATGAGCAGTTCTTC
CDR3 protein: CASSGRGGGYNEQFF

clone size: many
V gene: TRBV28
J gene: TRBJ2-5
D gene: NA
CDR3 DNA: TGTGCCAGCAGTTTCCTCGATATTGGGGTAAACGAGACCCAGTACTTC
CDR3 protein: CASSFLDIGVNETQYF

clone size: many
V gene: TRBV28
J gene: TRBJ2-7
D gene: NA
CDR3 DNA: TGTGCCAGCAGGGGAACTTTTGGCGAGCAGTACTTC
CDR3 protein: CASRGTFGEQYF

clone size: few
V gene: TRBV5-1
J gene: TRBJ1-4
D gene: NA
CDR3 DNA: TGCGCCAGCAGCTTGAAATTTAATGAAAAACTGTTTTTT
CDR3 protein: CASSLKFNEKLFF

clone size: NA
V gene: TRBV19
J gene: TRBJ2-7
D gene: NA
CDR3 DNA: TGTGCCAGTAGAGGCCTAAGCTCCTACGAGCAGTACTTC
CDR3 protein: CASRGLSSYEQYF

clone size: few
V gene: TRBV24-1
J gene: TRBJ2-6
D gene: NA
CDR3 DNA: TGTGCCACCAGTGCAAGGGGGGCAGGCGGGGCCAACGTCCTGACTTTC
CDR3 protein: CATSARGAGGANVLTF

clone size: few
V gene: TRBV20-1
J gene: TRBJ2-5
D gene: TRBD2
CDR3 DNA: TGCAGTGCTAGACCGGGGGGGGAGACCCAGTACTTC
CDR3 protein: CSARPGGETQYF

clone size: many
V gene: TRBV28
J gene: TRBJ1-6
D gene: TRBD1
CDR3 DNA: TGTGCCAGCAAAGAGGGGGCTTATAATTCACCCCTCCACTTT
CDR3 protein: CASKEGAYNSPLHF

clone size: many
V gene: TRBV7-3
J gene: TRBJ2-1
D gene: TRBD2
CDR3 DNA: TGTGCCAGCAGTTTACGGGGGGGCGGGTACAATGAGCAGTTCTTC
CDR3 protein: CASSLRGGGYNEQFF